This TCR beta chain was sequenced for a study of T cells in Graves' hyperthyroidism and ophthalmopathy. Study-wide findings and caveats: A 13 V-J signature model discriminated ophthalmopathy versus stable hyperthyroidism. It was a median around 6 months before onset that the model predicted ophthalmopathy.

As concerns this clonotype: What it binds is unknown.

The CDR3 regions of TCR beta were amplified from RNA transcripts. An initial round of RT-PCR targeting the TCR CDR3 relied on the HTBI primer set. MiXCR, run by TCRdb on the multiplex PCR reads, gives a single entry per CDR3 protein. The table has 650,000 to 750,000 distinct CDR3 sequences, less than 15% seen once. Graves' hyperthyroidism is called stable when ophthalmopathy does not progress within 18 months. Clinical symptoms, serum thyroxine, TRAb, thyroid ultrasound and orbital computed tomography informed diagnoses. Germline assignment: CDR1 SGHRS and CDR2 YFSETQ. The junction had 1 base not matched to a gene; V was cut back by 0 bases and J by 3 bases. There are 15 residues in the CDR3.

The J gene is TRBJ2-3, the V gene TRBV5-1; 10 positions match TRBD1. Material for sequencing was blood. The sequence was collected from a woman aged 18-35 years with Graves' hyperthyroidism. Written as DNA, the CDR3 is TGCGCCAGCAGCTTGGTGGGACAGGGGACAGATACGCAGTATTTT. It is translated as CASSLVGQGTDTQYF.